This T cell receptor (beta chain) comes out of a study of brain T cells in children with intractable seizures. Noted time point: blood from clinic visit 5 months post-surgery; TSC patient then seizure free. This CDR3 contains 16 residues. After removal of 2 bases from V and 0 bases from J, the junction contained 8 bases not matched to a gene. The germline CDR1 and CDR2 sequences are SGHDT and YYEEEE. Sequenced by immunoSEQ multiplex PCR; TCRdb stores in-frame clones only, minus some. The data contain about 340,000 clones, over 85% of them singletons. This sequence was found in a boy younger than two with tuberous sclerosis and intractable seizures. V is TRBV5-6 and J is TRBJ2-7, with 7 bases lining up with TRBD1. The sample consisted of peripheral blood, taken 5 to 6 months after surgery. The CDR3 region is CASSLTQGVHSYEQYF. The CDR3, as DNA: TGTGCCAGCAGCTTAACCCAGGGGGTCCACTCCTACGAGCAGTACTTC.